This T cell receptor (beta chain) was obtained from a study of blood T cell repertoires in COVID-19. About the research overall: Acute and convalescent COVID-19 samples came from the United States, Italy and Spain. Sources were T cells, B-cell-depleted T cells, or PBMCs; the material itself was cDNA or gDNA.

The CDR3 length is 13 residues. From germline, CDR1 is SGHTA and CDR2 FQGTGA. The ends were cut back, 5 bases at V and 9 bases at J, with 14 bases in the middle. In the authors' methods: Reference gene primer amplification in the assay estimated nucleated cell counts. The assay was immunoSEQ multiplex PCR, and TCRdb's table has in-frame clones only and misses some. D and trimming come from the DNA, and the V and J calls and clone size come from that table. Of roughly 120,000 clones in the sample, 79% are singletons; the top ten hold around 3.9%. Sequencing used peripheral blood. This TCR derives from a woman aged 80 or over with acute or convalescent COVID-19. The chain has TRBV7-3 and TRBJ1-3; D uncertain. The CDR3 DNA sequence: TGTGCCAGCAGCACCCTCCCGGGAGGCACCATATATTTT. Translated: CASSTLPGGTIYF.